The clone carrying this TCR beta chain showed up just a few times. Its target is not known. A TCRbeta library incorporating unique molecular identifiers was prepared. TCRdb re-derived calls from the PCR reads in MiXCR, one entry per CDR3 protein. Of 200,000 to 300,000 distinct CDR3 sequences listed, 20% to 30% are singletons. Germline V gene sequence: CDR1 MDHEN, CDR2 SYDVKM. The CDR3 loop spans 18 amino acids. With V trimmed by 7 bases and J by 1 base, 15 bases remained unmatched. The data were taken from a study of T-cell reconstitution after alpha-beta-depleted transplantation in children. Findings of the study overall: Newly produced T cells mostly accounted for T-cell counts and diversity one year post-transplant.

The source material was PBMCs, mostly from graft donor cells, sampled 360 days after TCRalphabeta/CD19-depleted stem cell transplant. The TCR sequence derives from a female patient aged 2-9 years who had a stem cell transplant for congenital amegakaryocytic thrombocytopenia, so the T cells may come from the graft donor. The rearrangement uses TRBV28 and TRBJ2-3; 9 bases are a match to TRBD2. CDR3 residues: CASTPQHGTSPRTDTQYF. The CDR3 DNA is TGTGCCAGCACTCCGCAGCACGGGACTAGCCCACGCACAGATACGCAGTATTTT.